This T cell receptor beta chain was recovered during a study of blood T cell repertoires in COVID-19 (dated by TCRdb to about 2020). The study in broad terms: Samples covering the acute and convalescent phases of COVID-19 were provided by collaborators in the United States, Italy and Spain. The prospective study material was composed of cDNA or gDNA derived from T cells, B-cell-depleted T cells, or PBMCs. The dataset comprised deeply sampled blood TCRbeta repertoires from subjects exposed to, actively infected with, or recovered from COVID-19. The repertoires were released in a freely available public database intended as a resource for research on the immune response to SARS-CoV-2. Samples were obtained from the ongoing ImmuneRACE study (first 160 participants) and from approximately 1,200 subjects provided by 6 global collaborators. The sample metadata nearly always contained a de-identified subject ID, COVID-19 status, age in years and sex. Where available, HLA class I and class II types were taken from metadata supplied by the sample provider and were not determined by assay-based typing. Summary of the overall study and its limitations: The quantity of clinical and demographic metadata differed by source and by participant and was supplied without curation.

One collaborating source in Seattle enrolled patients during active infection and followed them longitudinally through the course of disease. Each collaborating institution followed its own protocols to collect whole blood in K2EDTA tubes. Collaborator samples were shipped for TCRbeta analysis as frozen whole blood, isolated PBMCs, or DNA extracted from either sample type. Notes on this clone: What antigen it recognizes has not been identified. Qualities for individual bases were not recorded, and no much larger clone is one base off.

TCRbeta CDR3 regions were amplified from genomic DNA using the immunoSEQ Assay, a bias-controlled multiplex PCR. Per the original workflow: Nucleated cell counts per sample were estimated from amplification of reference gene primers within the assay. Sequence reads were collapsed and filtered to measure the absolute abundance of every unique TCRbeta CDR3 rearrangement. For each sample, productive Simpson clonality was calculated as the square root of Simpson's diversity index over productive rearrangements. In its TCRdb copy, this immuneACCESS table keeps in-frame sequences only and misses some clones. Where compared with another copy, unresolved V genes explain less than half of these, and the others have no known cause. The V and J calls and clone size come from that table; D and trimming were worked out from the DNA. This sample gives about 76,000 clones in total; approximately 85% of them show up just once. The ten largest make up over 9.5% of the sample.

The V and J ends are trimmed by 0 bases and 4 bases, leaving 12 bases between them. From the germline V gene (reference sequence), CDR1 is GTSNPN and CDR2 is SVGIG. The CDR3 covers 15 residues, taking in both the cysteine and the phenylalanine. Only the CDR3 portion is preserved as DNA: 45 bases, with reading frame beginning at the first base. Recombination linked TRBV30 to TRBJ2-2; the D gene is perhaps TRBD1, on 6 matching bases. This TCR derives from a man aged 60-69 years with COVID-19, enrolled during active disease. Input material: peripheral blood. The nucleotide sequence reads TGTGCCTGGAGTGTACTAGGGGGTAGCACCGGGGAGCTGTTTTTT. Its amino acids are CAWSVLGGSTGELFF.